The 12 T cell receptor beta chains reported below all come from one sample, sequenced in a study of OX40 agonist ivuxolimab in advanced cancers. The library was prepared using the immunoSEQ multiplex PCR assay. Imported from immuneACCESS, the table was reduced by TCRdb to in-frame sequences with V and J called. These copies leave out some clones; in studies compared against another copy, an unresolved V gene accounts for under half, and the cause of the remainder is not known. This sample gives about 55,000 clones in total; approximately 84% of them show up just once. Approximately 13% of the sample is in the top ten clones. The sample was CD4+ or CD8+ T cells sorted from blood, taken in a trial of the OX40 agonist ivuxolimab. The source of these receptors is an adult with an advanced solid tumor such as melanoma, head and neck, liver or kidney cancer.

The gene calls are TRBV19 and TRBJ1-2; unclear D gene. There are 14 residues in the CDR3. The germline CDR1 and CDR2 sequences are LNHDA and SQIVND (reference sequence). V lost 2 bases, J lost 2 bases, and 9 bases lay in between. In DNA form, the CDR3 reads TGTGCCAGTAGTATATCGCATTACAACTATGGCTACACCTTC. This codes for CASSISHYNYGYTF.

The rearrangement joins TRBV7-6 to TRBJ1-5; tentatively, D is TRBD1 (5 bases). The V end lost 5 bases, the J end lost 8 bases, and 10 bases lay between the germline ends. This CDR3 region has 12 residues. Looked up from germline, CDR1 is SGHVS and CDR2 is FNYEAQ. The CDR3 protein is CASSTGAEPQHF. The CDR3 DNA is TGTGCCAGCAGCACAGGCGCGGAGCCCCAGCATTTT.

This rearrangement joins TRBV4-1 to TRBJ1-6, with 9 bases that match TRBD1. Germline lookup yields CDR1 MGHRA and CDR2 YSYEKL. The CDR3 has 15 residues. V trimming: 4 bases; J trimming: 5 bases; junction bases outside the gene matches: 3. CDR3 protein: CASSRQGVNNSPLHF. Written as DNA, the CDR3 is TGCGCCAGCAGCCGACAGGGGGTTAATAATTCACCCCTCCACTTT.

J is TRBJ2-5 and V is TRBV6-5, with D possibly TRBD1 on 6 matching bases. The ends were cut back, 6 bases at V and 4 bases at J, with 15 bases in the middle. The CDR3 has 14 residues. Germline V gives CDR1 MNHEY, CDR2 SVGAGI. In DNA, the CDR3 is TGTGCCAGCAGAAAACCCGGACAGTTAGAGACCCAGTACTTC. Its protein product is CASRKPGQLETQYF.

The chain is built from TRBV7-8 and TRBJ1-5; tentatively, D is TRBD1 (6 bases). The V gene's germline CDR1 is SGHVS and CDR2 FQNEAQ. This CDR3 is 15 amino acids long. Trimming took off 1 base at V and 2 bases at J, with 9 bases between the two ends. The DNA of the CDR3 is TGTGCCAGCAGCTTAGGAGGGGGTCGCAATCAGCCCCAGCATTTT. Its protein product is CASSLGGGRNQPQHF. Full variable domain (missing parts from reference TRBV7-8 and TRBJ1-5): GAGVSQSPRYKVAKRGQDVALRCDPISGHVSLFWYQQALGQGPEFLTYFQNEAQLDKSGLPSDRFFAERPEGSVSTLKIQRTQQEDSAVYLCASSLGGGRNQPQHFGDGTRLSIL.

The chain couples TRBV28 to TRBJ2-6; a weak D match, TRBD1 (6 bases). The CDR3 length is 17 residues. V lost 7 bases, J lost 0 bases, and 16 bases lay in between. The germline V gene has CDR1 MDHEN and CDR2 SYDVKM. The CDR3 region is CASTVRQARSGANVLTF. The CDR3 coding sequence is TGTGCCAGCACCGTGAGACAGGCCCGCTCTGGGGCCAACGTCCTGACTTTC.

The chain couples TRBV30 to TRBJ1-3, with D tentatively TRBD1 (5 bases). Germline V gives CDR1 GTSNPN, CDR2 SVGIG (reference sequence). The length of the CDR3 is 12 residues. The ends were cut back, 3 bases at V and 4 bases at J, with 7 bases in the middle. CDR3 residues: CAWRRGGNTIYF. The CDR3, as DNA: TGTGCCTGGAGGCGGGGGGGAAACACCATATATTTT. Full variable domain (missing parts from reference TRBV30 and TRBJ1-3): SQTIHQWPATLVQPVGSPLSLECTVEGTSNPNLYWYRQAAGRGLQLLFYSVGIGQISSEVPQNLSASRPQDRQFILSSKKLLLSDSGFYLCAWRRGGNTIYFGEGSWLTVV.

The V call is TRBV5-1, the J call TRBJ2-3, with D possibly being TRBD1 or TRBD2 (5 bases each). CDR1 is SGHRS and CDR2 is YFSETQ in the germline V gene. The CDR3 is 16 residues long. Trimming removed 3 bases from V and 5 bases from J, with 19 bases in between. The CDR3 DNA follows: TGCGCCAGCAGCTCCGACCCGGGACCCCGGGGAGATACGCAGTATTTT. Its protein product is CASSSDPGPRGDTQYF.

This clone is a singleton in its sample. V is TRBV7-8 and J is TRBJ2-2, with 14 nucleotides matching TRBD2. CDR1 is SGHVS and CDR2 is FQNEAQ in the germline V gene. The V and J ends lost 5 bases and 0 bases, in that order; junction bases with no gene match: 11. This CDR3 has 20 residues. The chain's CDR3 is CASSPQWGLAGATNTGELFF. CDR3 sequence (DNA): TGTGCCAGCAGCCCTCAGTGGGGACTAGCGGGAGCGACGAACACCGGGGAGCTGTTTTTT.

This sequence joins TRBV4-1 and TRBJ2-3; the match to TRBD2 covers 8 bases. Germline V gene sequence: CDR1 MGHRA, CDR2 YSYEKL. The junction had 10 bases not matched to a gene; V was cut back by 5 bases and J by 0 bases. The CDR3 is made up of 17 amino acids. The CDR3 bases are TGCGCCAGCAGCTCGAGACGCACTAGCGGTAGCACAGATACGCAGTATTTT. It translates to CASSSRRTSGSTDTQYF.

This rearrangement joins TRBV19 to TRBJ2-1; TRBD2 agrees at 9 bases. Losses at the gene ends were 9 bases for V and 2 bases for J; bases not matched to a gene: 2. The length of the CDR3 is 13 residues. Germline V lookup: CDR1 LNHDA, CDR2 SQIVND (reference sequence). The CDR3 DNA is TGTGCCAGCCGGACTAGCGCCTACAATGAGCAGTTCTTC. Its protein is CASRTSAYNEQFF.

This clone was seen only a few times. This chain connects TRBV30 to TRBJ2-5, with 14 bases identical to TRBD2. Losses at the gene ends were 7 bases for V and 4 bases for J; bases not matched to a gene: 5. The germline V gene has CDR1 GTSNPN and CDR2 SVGIG (reference sequence). CDR3 length: 14 residues. The CDR3 bases are TGTGCCTCGCACGGACTAGCGGGAGGAGAGACCCAGTACTTC. Protein sequence: CASHGLAGGETQYF.